The 3 T cell receptor beta chains given below trace back to one sample, sequenced in a study of memory CD8 T cells in hepatitis C reinfection. Specified time point: peak reinfection, 3 to 8 weeks after reinfection detection. TCR sequencing was done directly ex vivo on sorted cells, without expansion in vitro. TCRdb's table, derived via immunoSEQ multiplex PCR, lists solely in-frame clones and lacks some. The sample records over 35,000 clones, around nine tenths being singletons. The sequenced sample was naive CD8+ T cells sorted from blood. The receptor set was obtained from a man aged 18-30 years with hepatitis C virus infection.

This clone was counted a single time. The V call is TRBV19, the J call TRBJ2-3; TRBD1 agrees at 8 bases. The V gene end was trimmed by 5 bases and the J gene end by 4 bases; junction bases not matched to a gene: 11. Germline V gene sequence: CDR1 LNHDA, CDR2 SQIVND (reference sequence). This CDR3 comprises 16 residues. Here the CDR3 DNA reads TGTGCCAGTAGTGCCACCGGGACAGGAAGGGCAGATACGCAGTATTTT. Protein product: CASSATGTGRADTQYF.

The chain combines TRBV27 with TRBJ1-2; the D is unclear. The CDR3 runs 13 residues. V lost 8 bases and J lost 2, with 12 bases in between. CDR1 and CDR2 from the germline V gene are MNHEY and SMNVEV (reference sequence). The CDR3 sequence is CASGPRRNYGYTF. The CDR3 bases are TGTGCCAGCGGCCCAAGGAGAAACTATGGCTACACCTTC.

The rearrangement joins TRBV27 to TRBJ1-2; TRBD1 might be the D (5 bases). Trimming pared 5 bases from V and 6 bases from J, leaving 22 bases between. The CDR3 totals 16 residues. Germline V gene sequence: CDR1 MNHEY, CDR2 SMNVEV (reference sequence). Written as DNA, the CDR3 is TGTGCCAGCAGTCCCAGCACCCTGGACATCTGGGATGGCTACACCTTC. Its translation is CASSPSTLDIWDGYTF.